These 14 T cell receptor beta chains came from one sample sequenced in a study of beta chain features in type 1 diabetes. All of the isolated RNA was reverse transcribed, so expressed TCRB transcripts were sequenced. Sequencing was performed with immunoSEQ multiplex PCR; in TCRdb, only in-frame clones are kept and a portion is missing. The sample has around 300,000 clones; approximately 9.9% are singletons. What was sequenced was naive CD4+ T cells from blood. These receptors all come from a woman in her thirties in good health.

The chain employs TRBV19 and TRBJ1-1; 8 bases are a match to TRBD1. This CDR3 is built from 13 residues. Germline CDR1 LNHDA, CDR2 SQIVND (reference sequence). The junction had 4 bases not matched to a gene; V was cut back by 5 bases and J by 5 bases. The CDR3 DNA follows: TGTGCCAGTAGTGAAGACAGGGGAACTGAAGCTTTCTTT. Protein: CASSEDRGTEAFF.

This clone has just a few counts. The chain joins TRBV14 to TRBJ2-1, with 11 nucleotides matching TRBD2. V lost 5 bases to trimming and J lost 0 bases; unmatched junction nucleotides: 9. The CDR3 sequence is 18 residues long. Germline loops: CDR1 SGHDN, CDR2 FVKESK. The CDR3 DNA reads as TGTGCCAGCAGCGGCCTGACTAGCGGGACTCCCTCCTACAATGAGCAGTTCTTC. This sequence encodes CASSGLTSGTPSYNEQFF.

This clone occurred many times. The CDR3 DNA reads TGCAGCGGATTGGAGCGGGAGGGCCTCGATGAGCAGTTCTTC. This codes for CSGLEREGLDEQFF. This sequence joins TRBV29-1 and TRBJ2-1; TRBD2 matches 10 bases. V lost 7 bases to trimming and J lost 8 bases; unmatched junction nucleotides: 11. The CDR3 is 14 residues long. Germline lookup yields CDR1 SQVTM and CDR2 ANQGSEA.

The chain is built from TRBV28 and TRBJ1-4, with 9 bases lining up with TRBD1. The junction had 9 bases not matched to a gene; V was cut back by 6 bases and J by 7 bases. This CDR3 has 15 residues. Germline CDR1 MDHEN, CDR2 SYDVKM. The CDR3 nucleotides are TGTGCCAGCAGCACACCCGGGACAGGGAGTGAAAAACTGTTTTTT. Amino acids: CASSTPGTGSEKLFF.

The rearrangement uses TRBV4-3 and TRBJ2-1, with 8 bases lining up with TRBD2. CDR1 is LGHNA and CDR2 is YSLEER in the germline V gene. The CDR3 has 16 residues. Trimming cost V 3 bases and J 9 bases; bases outside gene matches: 13. CDR3 protein: CASSQDQAGDPGEQFF. In DNA, the CDR3 is TGCGCCAGCAGCCAGGATCAAGCGGGAGATCCGGGTGAGCAGTTCTTC.

This clone appeared a single time. The chain uses TRBV4-3 and TRBJ2-5; 9 positions agree with TRBD2. From germline, CDR1 is LGHNA and CDR2 YSLEER. This CDR3 contains 17 residues. J lost 5 bases, V lost 1 base, and 11 bases had no gene match. CDR3 in DNA: TGCGCCAGCAGCCAAGCTCCCGCTAGCGGGGCAGGGGAGACCCAGTACTTC. Translation: CASSQAPASGAGETQYF.

This clone was counted only a few times. The gene calls are TRBV5-1 and TRBJ1-4; D is unclear. The CDR3 is made up of 13 amino acids. Germline-derived CDR1 and CDR2 are SGHRS and YFSETQ. V was pared by 4 bases and J by 5 bases, with 9 bases between. The CDR3 loop is CASSRGENEKLFF. CDR3 nucleotide sequence: TGCGCCAGCAGCCGCGGGGAGAATGAAAAACTGTTTTTT.

The rearrangement uses TRBV11-2 and TRBJ1-1; 7 nucleotides match TRBD1. The CDR3 consists of 15 residues. V was clipped by 6 bases and J by 0 bases; unmatched bases: 7. CDR1 is SGHAT and CDR2 is FQNNGV in the germline V gene. Here the CDR3 DNA reads TGTGCCAGCAGGCCCCCGGGACAGCTGAACACTGAAGCTTTCTTT. Translation: CASRPPGQLNTEAFF. The full variable domain, its missing parts supplied by reference TRBV11-2 and TRBJ1-1, is EAGVAQSPRYKIIEKRQSVAFWCNPISGHATLYWYQQILGQGPKLLIQFQNNGVVDDSQLPKDRFSAERLKGVDSTLKIQPAKLEDSAVYLCASRPPGQLNTEAFFGQGTRLTVV.

The chain is built from TRBV13 and TRBJ2-3; TRBD1 matches at 8 bases. The CDR3 has 16 amino acids. Germline values: CDR1 PRHDT, CDR2 FYEKMQ (reference sequence). Trimming removed 5 bases from V and 1 base from J; junction bases left unmatched: 8. The CDR3 is CASSVQIQGGTDTQYF. The CDR3 nucleotides are TGTGCCAGCAGCGTACAGATACAGGGGGGCACAGATACGCAGTATTTT.

The V and J genes are TRBV7-3 and TRBJ2-5; 10 positions agree with TRBD1. V gave up 5 bases and J gave up 5 bases; unmatched junction bases: 8. CDR1 is SGHTA, CDR2 FQGTGA, per germline. The CDR3 runs to 15 residues. The CDR3 region has the DNA TGTGCCAGCAGCCTCCTCGGGGGACAGGGGGAGACCCAGTACTTC. This codes for CASSLLGGQGETQYF.

The chain couples TRBV27 to TRBJ1-1, with a weak D call TRBD1 (6 bases). V was shortened by 6 bases and J by 1 base, with 12 bases between the two germline ends. The CDR3 sequence is 14 residues long. CDR1 and CDR2 from the germline V gene are MNHEY and SMNVEV (reference sequence). For the CDR3, the DNA is TGTGCCAGCAGAACAGGGAGAGCGAACACTGAAGCTTTCTTT. It specifies CASRTGRANTEAFF.

This clone came up a few times. The gene calls are TRBV23-1 and TRBJ2-2; tentative D call: TRBD1 (5 bases). TRBV23-1 is known as an ORF, though its function is uncertain. The CDR3 length is 13 residues. The V end was cut by 2 bases, the J end by 7 bases, with 8 bases between. In DNA form, the CDR3 reads TGCGCCAGCAGTCAAGGCCAGGGCGGGGAGCTGTTTTTT. It translates to CASSQGQGGELFF.

This clone was picked up a small number of times. This chain uses TRBV7-9 with TRBJ2-5; 9 nucleotides line up with TRBD1. After removal of 9 bases from V and 4 bases from J, the junction contained 12 bases not matched to a gene. Germline loops: CDR1 SEHNR, CDR2 FQNEAQ (reference sequence). This CDR3 is 15 amino acids long. CDR3 amino acids: CASNSPGQGGETQYF. The DNA for the CDR3 is TGTGCCAGTAACTCCCCGGGACAGGGTGGAGAGACCCAGTACTTC.

This chain joins TRBV9 and TRBJ1-2, with no clear D. This CDR3 has 14 residues. Trimming took off 4 bases at V and 6 bases at J, with 16 bases between the two ends. CDR1 and CDR2 from the germline V gene are SGDLS and YYNGEE. The CDR3 spells CASSTRQVTHGYTF. The CDR3 DNA reads as TGTGCCAGCAGCACCCGACAAGTCACTCATGGCTACACCTTC.